The subject of this entry is one T cell receptor beta chain. Its target is not known. The data were obtained in a study of OX40 agonist ivuxolimab in advanced cancers. Study-level information: Given to patients was ivuxolimab, an agonistic anti-OX40 (CD134) antibody.

General study results and limits: Circulating CD4+ and CD8+ T cells showed clonal expansion by week 6 at 0.1 to 3.0 mg/kg. Researchers did not determine the expanded peripheral T cells' antigen specificity.

Germline values: CDR1 SGDLS, CDR2 YYNGEE. The CDR3 extends over 15 amino acids. After removal of 2 bases from V and 4 bases from J, the junction contained 5 bases not matched to a gene. The table came from immunoSEQ multiplex PCR; TCRdb's copy has only in-frame clones and leaves some out. There are about 88,000 clones in the sample; under 85% occur only once, and 3% to 4% lies in the top ten. This rearrangement joins TRBV9 to TRBJ2-1, with 8 positions matching TRBD2. The origin of this receptor is an adult with an advanced solid tumor such as melanoma, head and neck, liver or kidney cancer. The sequencing here drew on CD4+ or CD8+ T cells sorted from blood, taken in a trial of the OX40 agonist ivuxolimab. The CDR3 DNA reads as TGTGCCAGCAGCGTCACGGGACTAGTATACAATGAGCAGTTCTTC. Amino acid sequence: CASSVTGLVYNEQFF.